One and the same sample provided the 8 T cell receptor beta chains below, sequenced in a study of vaccination and CD4 T cells after COVID-19. These receptors' targets are unknown. Once obtained from cultured CD4+ T cells, the DNA was sequenced using the Oncomine TCR Beta short-read assay. TCRdb itself ran the PCR reads through MiXCR, one entry per CDR3 protein. The profile shows around 5,400 distinct CDR3 sequences, around 39% of them singletons. Documented treatment: roughly 11-day PBMC culture with coronavirus spike peptide pools or control peptides (ViraFEST assay). CD4+ T-cell collection from the unexposed donor predated the COVID-19 pandemic (2011-2018). Input material: CD4+ T cells from blood, cultured in vitro. The receptors derive from a human donor in good health.

V and J are TRBV5-1 and TRBJ1-2; 10 bases are shared with TRBD1. This CDR3 comprises 15 residues. The ends lost 3 bases at V and 5 bases at J; junction bases unmatched: 7. Germline V lookup: CDR1 SGHRS, CDR2 YFSETQ. DNA of the CDR3: TGCGCCAGCAGCTCCAAGACAGGGGGCCAATATGGCTACACCTTC. It encodes CASSSKTGGQYGYTF.

This clonotype is labeled medium-sized. V is TRBV20-1 and J is TRBJ1-1; 11 bases are a match to TRBD1. Trimming removed 5 bases from V and 5 bases from J; junction bases left unmatched: 4. The CDR3 is made up of 13 amino acids. In germline, CDR1 is DFQATT, CDR2 SNEGSKA (reference sequence). The CDR3 loop reads CSAPGTGGTEAFF. CDR3 sequence (DNA): TGCAGTGCTCCCGGGACAGGGGGTACTGAAGCTTTCTTT.

The rearrangement uses TRBV23-1 and TRBJ1-5; D remains ambiguous. TRBV23-1 belongs to the ORF category, with a function that is uncertain. CDR3 size: 14 residues. V lost 4 bases to trimming and J lost 4 bases, with 11 bases between them. The CDR3 region has the DNA TGCGCCAGCAGTCGCACGGTCAGGAATCAGCCCCAGCATTTT. Translation gives CASSRTVRNQPQHF.

This clonotype has more than one count but fewer than ten. V gene TRBV6-2 or TRBV6-3 combines with J gene TRBJ2-1, with D perhaps matching TRBD1 (5 bases). CDR3 length: 14 amino acids. Germline loops: CDR1 MNHEY, CDR2 SVGEGT. V was pared by 10 bases and J by 2 bases, with 15 bases between. The CDR3 region is CATTQGAPYNEQFF. For the CDR3, the DNA is TGTGCCACCACTCAAGGGGCCCCCTACAATGAGCAGTTCTTC.

This clonotype turned up a few times. The chain carries TRBV2 and TRBJ1-2; TRBD1 might be the D (6 bases). V lost 8 bases, J lost 9 bases, and 13 bases lay in between. Germline V gene sequence: CDR1 SNHLY, CDR2 FYNNEI. The CDR3 loop spans 11 amino acids. CDR3 region: CASRTGPRYTF. The CDR3 DNA reads as TGTGCCAGCCGCACAGGGCCACGCTACACCTTC.

The table lists this clonotype with a few counts. The gene calls are TRBV27 and TRBJ1-1, with D maybe TRBD1 (6 bases). The V end lost 6 bases, the J end lost 3 bases, and 11 bases lay between the germline ends. Germline loops: CDR1 MNHEY, CDR2 SMNVEV (reference sequence). The CDR3 runs 13 residues. The DNA for the CDR3 is TGTGCCAGCAGCTACAGGGAGGACACTGAAGCTTTCTTT. Amino acid sequence: CASSYREDTEAFF.

This chain joins TRBV18 and TRBJ2-1, with D possibly matching TRBD2 (5 bases). V was pared by 4 bases and J by 8 bases, with 6 bases between. CDR3 length: 11 residues. CDR1 KGHSH and CDR2 LQKENI come from the germline V gene. DNA of the CDR3: TGTGCCAGCTCACGGGGAGATGAGCAGTTCTTC. It yields the protein CASSRGDEQFF.

The V call is TRBV5-1, the J call TRBJ1-2; D is undetermined. Germline V CDR1 and CDR2: SGHRS, YFSETQ. The V end was cut by 7 bases, the J end by 0 bases, with 16 bases between. The CDR3 has 15 amino acids. In DNA form, the CDR3 reads TGCGCCAGCGAGGAGGGAGTGGGCGCTAACTATGGCTACACCTTC. Translating it yields CASEEGVGANYGYTF.